This paragraph covers one T cell receptor (beta chain) sequence. Its antigen is undetermined. The sample originates from a study of OX40 agonist ivuxolimab in advanced cancers. Regarding the study as a whole: Patients with a partial response at 0.1-3.0 mg/kg had among the lowest clonal expansion.

The V end lost 5 bases, the J end lost 8 bases, and 9 bases lay between the germline ends. This CDR3 is 12 amino acids long. Germline V lookup: CDR1 SEHNR, CDR2 FQNEAQ (reference sequence). Clones were read by immunoSEQ multiplex PCR, and TCRdb kept only the in-frame ones, dropping some. In the table there are 78,000 or so clones, around nine tenths of which are singletons. The sequence came from an adult with an advanced solid tumor such as melanoma, head and neck, liver or kidney cancer. The sample consisted of CD4+ or CD8+ T cells sorted from blood, taken in a trial of the OX40 agonist ivuxolimab. The chain has TRBV7-9 and TRBJ1-4, with a possible D match to TRBD1 (6 bases). DNA of the CDR3: TGTGCCAGCAGCCCCGGACAGGAAAAACTGTTTTTT. Protein product: CASSPGQEKLFF.